This TCR beta chain appears in the sequencing data of a study of regulatory T cells in long-lasting Graves disease. Time point in this sample: newly diagnosed GD, antithyroid drugs for less than 3 months. PBMC-extracted RNA yielded the TCR library. This CDR3 is 11 amino acids long. V lost 4 bases, J lost 7 bases, and 7 bases lay in between. CDR1 is SGHKS, CDR2 YYEKEE, per germline (reference sequence). Building the TCR beta libraries relied on iRepertoire HTBI primers, and CDR3 regions underwent Arm-PCR. TCRdb used MiXCR to reprocess the multiplex PCR reads, holding one entry per CDR3 protein. The top ten clones hold approximately 20% of a sample with 200,000 to 250,000 distinct CDR3 sequences, around 18% of them seen once.

The V and J genes are TRBV5-5 and TRBJ2-3; the D gene is possibly TRBD2 (5 bases). The starting material was peripheral blood mononuclear cells (PBMCs), obtained at new diagnosis, from a patient treated with antithyroid drugs. This sequence was found in a female donor with Graves disease. In DNA form, the CDR3 reads TGTGCCAGCAGCGGGAGTTATACGCAGTATTTT. Translating gives CASSGSYTQYF.